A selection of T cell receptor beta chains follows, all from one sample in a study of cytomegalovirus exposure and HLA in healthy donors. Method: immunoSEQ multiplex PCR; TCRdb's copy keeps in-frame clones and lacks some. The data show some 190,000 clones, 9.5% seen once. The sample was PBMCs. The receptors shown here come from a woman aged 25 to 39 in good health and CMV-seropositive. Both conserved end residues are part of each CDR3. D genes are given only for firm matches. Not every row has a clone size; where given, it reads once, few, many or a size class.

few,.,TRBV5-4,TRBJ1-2,TGTGCCAGCAGCTTGCGCCCGCGGGGCAACTATGGCTACACCTTC,CASSLRPRGNYGYTF
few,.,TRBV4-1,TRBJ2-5,TGCGCCAGCAGCCAATTCCCCACCGGGATACAAGAGACCCAGTACTTC,CASSQFPTGIQETQYF
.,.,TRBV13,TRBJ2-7,TGTGCCAGCAGCCTTTCTCGCGAGCAGTACTTC,CASSLSREQYF
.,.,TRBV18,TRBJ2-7,TGTGCCAGCTCACCACCTTTTTCCCCAGGGAAGGACGAGCAGTACTTC,CASSPPFSPGKDEQYF
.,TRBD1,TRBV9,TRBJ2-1,TGTGCCAGCAGCGTAGAGGAACAGGGGAAGCAGTTCTTC,CASSVEEQGKQFF
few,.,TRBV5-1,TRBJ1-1,TGCGCCAGCAGCCCAGGCCCCGGGGAGGGGAACACTGAAGCTTTCTTT,CASSPGPGEGNTEAFF
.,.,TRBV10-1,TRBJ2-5,TGCGCCAGCAGTGACAGGCACGCTCGGGAGACCCAGTACTTC,CASSDRHARETQYF
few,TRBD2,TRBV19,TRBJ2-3,TGTGCCAGTGCATATACGATGCCGGGACTAGCGGGAGGCGATACGCAGTATTTT,CASAYTMPGLAGGDTQYF
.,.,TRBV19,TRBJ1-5,TGTGCCAGTAGTAAAACAGTAAATCAGCCCCAGCATTTT,CASSKTVNQPQHF
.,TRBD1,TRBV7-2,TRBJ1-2,TGTGCCAGCAGCTTATACGGGCAGGGGGACGGCTACACCTTC,CASSLYGQGDGYTF
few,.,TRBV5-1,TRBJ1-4,TGCGCCAGCAGCTTGGTAGGAGCTAATGAAAAACTGTTTTTT,CASSLVGANEKLFF
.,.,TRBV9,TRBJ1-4,TGTGCCAGCAGCCCCAACGGGGCAACTAATGAAAAACTGTTTTTT,CASSPNGATNEKLFF
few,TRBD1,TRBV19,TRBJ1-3,TGTGCCAGTAGGACGACAGGGGGAAACACCATATATTTT,CASRTTGGNTIYF
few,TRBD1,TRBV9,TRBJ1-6,TGTGCCAGCAGCGTAGGAAACAGGGGCGCGAATTCACCCCTCCACTTT,CASSVGNRGANSPLHF
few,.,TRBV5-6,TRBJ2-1,TGTGCCAGCAGCTCACTAATCGAGCAGTTCTTC,CASSSLIEQFF
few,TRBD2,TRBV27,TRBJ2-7,TGTGCCAGCAGCCCCGGGACTAGCGGGAGGTTCCCGTACTTC,CASSPGTSGRFPYF
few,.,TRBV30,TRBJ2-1,TGTGCCTGGAGTGAAACATCCTACAATGAGCAGTTCTTC,CAWSETSYNEQFF
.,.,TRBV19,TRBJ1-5,TGTGCCAGTAGTAATTACCGAGGGAGCAATCAGCCCCAGCATTTT,CASSNYRGSNQPQHF
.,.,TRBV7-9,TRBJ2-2,TGTGCCAGCAGAGCGCCCGGGTTCAACACCGGGGAGCTGTTTTTT,CASRAPGFNTGELFF
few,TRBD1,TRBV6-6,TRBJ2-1,TGTGCCAGCAAGAAAGACAGGGGAAAGGTCAATGAGCAGTTCTTC,CASKKDRGKVNEQFF
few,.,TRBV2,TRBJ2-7,TGTGCCAGCAGTGTGTCAGGGCCCCCCTACGAGCAGTACTTC,CASSVSGPPYEQYF